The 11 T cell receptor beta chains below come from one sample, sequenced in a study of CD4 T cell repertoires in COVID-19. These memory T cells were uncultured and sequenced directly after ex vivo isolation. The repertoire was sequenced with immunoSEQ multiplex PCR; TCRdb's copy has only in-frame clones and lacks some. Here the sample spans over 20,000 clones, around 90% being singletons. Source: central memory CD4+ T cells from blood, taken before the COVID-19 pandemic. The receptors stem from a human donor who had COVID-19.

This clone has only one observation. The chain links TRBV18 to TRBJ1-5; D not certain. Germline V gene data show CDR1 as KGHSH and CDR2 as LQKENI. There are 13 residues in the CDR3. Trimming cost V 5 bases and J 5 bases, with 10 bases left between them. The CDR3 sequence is CASSELRDQPQHF. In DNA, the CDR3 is TGTGCCAGCTCAGAACTACGAGATCAGCCCCAGCATTTT.

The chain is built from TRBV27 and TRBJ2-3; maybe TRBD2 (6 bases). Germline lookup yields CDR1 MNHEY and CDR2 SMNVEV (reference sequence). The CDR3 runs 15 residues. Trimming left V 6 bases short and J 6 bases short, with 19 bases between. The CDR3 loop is CASRAGTGGPDTQYF. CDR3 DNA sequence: TGTGCCAGCAGAGCCGGGACTGGGGGACCCGATACGCAGTATTTT.

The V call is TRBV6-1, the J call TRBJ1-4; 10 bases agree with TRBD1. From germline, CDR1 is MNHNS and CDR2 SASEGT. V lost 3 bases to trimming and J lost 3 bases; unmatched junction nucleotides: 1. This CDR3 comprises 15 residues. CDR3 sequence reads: CASSEGQGSNEKLFF. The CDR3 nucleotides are TGTGCCAGCAGTGAGGGACAGGGGTCTAATGAAAAACTGTTTTTT.

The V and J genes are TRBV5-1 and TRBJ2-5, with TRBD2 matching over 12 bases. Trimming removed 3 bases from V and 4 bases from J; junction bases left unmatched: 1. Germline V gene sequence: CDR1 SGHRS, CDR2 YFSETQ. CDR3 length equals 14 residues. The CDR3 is CASSSGLAGETQYF. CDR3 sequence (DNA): TGCGCCAGCAGCTCGGGACTAGCGGGAGAGACCCAGTACTTC.

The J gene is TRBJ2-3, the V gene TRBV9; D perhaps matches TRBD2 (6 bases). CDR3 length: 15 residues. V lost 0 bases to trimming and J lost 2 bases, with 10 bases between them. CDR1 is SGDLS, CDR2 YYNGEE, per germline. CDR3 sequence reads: CASSVDSGATDTQYF. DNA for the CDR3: TGTGCCAGCAGCGTAGACTCGGGAGCCACAGATACGCAGTATTTT.

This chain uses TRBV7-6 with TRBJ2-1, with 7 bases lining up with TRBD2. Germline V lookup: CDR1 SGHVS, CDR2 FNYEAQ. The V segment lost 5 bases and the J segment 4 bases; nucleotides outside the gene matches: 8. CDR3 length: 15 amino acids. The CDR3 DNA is TGTGCCAGCAGCCAGACGGGAGGTTTTTACAATGAGCAGTTCTTC. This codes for CASSQTGGFYNEQFF.

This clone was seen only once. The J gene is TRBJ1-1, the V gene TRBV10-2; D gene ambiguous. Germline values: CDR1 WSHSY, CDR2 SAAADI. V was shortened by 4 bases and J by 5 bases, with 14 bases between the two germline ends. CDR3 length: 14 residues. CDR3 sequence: CASSASRSGTEAFF. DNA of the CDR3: TGCGCCAGCAGTGCTAGCAGGTCGGGTACTGAAGCTTTCTTT.

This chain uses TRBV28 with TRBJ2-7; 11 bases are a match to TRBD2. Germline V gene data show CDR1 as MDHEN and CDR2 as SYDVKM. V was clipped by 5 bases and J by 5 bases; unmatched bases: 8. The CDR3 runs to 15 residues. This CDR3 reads CASSQLAGGLHEQYF. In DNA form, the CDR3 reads TGTGCCAGCAGTCAATTAGCGGGAGGGCTCCACGAGCAGTACTTC. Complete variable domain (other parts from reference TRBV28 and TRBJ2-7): DVKVTQSSRYLVKRTGEKVFLECVQDMDHENMFWYRQDPGLGLRLIYFSYDVKMKEKGDIPEGYSVSREKKERFSLILESASTNQTSMYLCASSQLAGGLHEQYFGPGTRLTVT.

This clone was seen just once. For the CDR3, the DNA is TGTGCCAGCAGCCTGGCGGGCAGGGGTGACTATGGCTACACCTTC. This codes for CASSLAGRGDYGYTF. The V gene is TRBV27, the J gene TRBJ1-2; D is possibly TRBD1 (6 bases). V shed 6 bases and J shed 3 bases, with 17 bases lying between them. The V gene's germline CDR1 is MNHEY and CDR2 SMNVEV (reference sequence). The CDR3 covers 15 residues.

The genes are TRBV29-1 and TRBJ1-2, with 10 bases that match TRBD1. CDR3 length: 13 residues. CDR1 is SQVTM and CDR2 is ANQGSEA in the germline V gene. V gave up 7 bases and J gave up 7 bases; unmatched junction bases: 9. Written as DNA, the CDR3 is TGCAGCGGGGAGGACAGGGGGTTTGGTGGCTACACCTTC. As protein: CSGEDRGFGGYTF.

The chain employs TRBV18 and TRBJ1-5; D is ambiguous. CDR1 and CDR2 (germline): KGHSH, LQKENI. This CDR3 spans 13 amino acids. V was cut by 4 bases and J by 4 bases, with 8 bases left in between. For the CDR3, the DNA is TGTGCCAGCTCACTTACCAGTAATCAGCCCCAGCATTTT. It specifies CASSLTSNQPQHF. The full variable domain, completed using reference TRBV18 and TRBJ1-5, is NAGVMQNPRHLVRRRGQEARLRCSPMKGHSHVYWYRQLPEEGLKFMVYLQKENIIDESGMPKERFSAEFPKEGPSILRIQQVVRGDSAAYFCASSLTSNQPQHFGDGTRLSIL.